Listed below are T cell receptor beta chains from one sample, sequenced in a study of technical replicates of blood from a handful of donors. Profiling relied on immunoSEQ multiplex PCR, and the TCRdb table lists in-frame clones only, not all of them. In the table there are about 84,000 clones, 95% to 98% of which are singletons. Sequencing was performed on T cells isolated from PBMCs. The source of these receptors is a human donor in good health. CDR3s include the opening cysteine and the closing phenylalanine or tryptophan. D genes are given only for firm matches. Clone size, where shown, is once, few, many, or a class for clones that have expanded.

TRBV9,TRBJ2-5,NA,TRBD1,CASTGGQGLQETQYF,TGTGCCAGCACTGGGGGACAGGGACTACAAGAGACCCAGTACTTC
TRBV28,TRBJ1-1,NA,TRBD1,CASSLWLGGTQGTF,TGTGCCAGCAGTTTATGGTTAGGGGGCACGCAGGGCACATTT
TRBV15,TRBJ2-7,NA,TRBD2,CATSRKRHRLAGVYEQYF,TGTGCCACCAGCAGAAAACGCCACCGACTAGCGGGAGTGTACGAGCAGTACTTC
TRBV6-1,TRBJ1-2,NA,NA,CASSGGDNYGYTF,TGTGCCAGCAGTGGGGGGGATAACTATGGCTACACCTTC
TRBV7-9,TRBJ2-5,NA,TRBD1,CASSFFRGPQETQYF,TGTGCCAGCAGCTTCTTCAGGGGGCCACAAGAGACCCAGTACTTC
TRBV28,TRBJ1-2,NA,TRBD1,CASSYRDRDLSYTF,TGTGCCAGCAGTTATCGGGACAGGGATCTTAGCTACACCTTC
TRBV29-1,TRBJ2-3,NA,TRBD2,CSGLSGREDTQYF,TGCAGCGGACTTAGCGGGAGAGAGGATACGCAGTATTTT
TRBV18,TRBJ1-1,NA,TRBD1,CASSISTGGIAGTEAFF,TGTGCCAGCTCAATATCGACAGGGGGGATCGCCGGGACTGAAGCTTTCTTT
TRBV4-1,TRBJ2-3,NA,NA,CASSPLGASTDTQYF,TGCGCCAGCAGCCCACTAGGAGCTAGCACAGATACGCAGTATTTT
TRBV27,TRBJ2-7,NA,TRBD2,CASSLRASGSGTYEQYF,TGTGCCAGCAGTTTAAGAGCTAGCGGGAGTGGCACCTACGAGCAGTACTTC
TRBV7-9,TRBJ1-1,NA,NA,CASSLGGGRRNTEAFF,TGTGCCAGCAGCTTAGGTGGGGGCCGCAGGAACACTGAAGCTTTCTTT
TRBV27,TRBJ2-1,NA,TRBD2,CASRGLAGVGNEQFF,TGTGCCAGCAGGGGTTTAGCGGGAGTGGGTAATGAGCAGTTCTTC
TRBV11-2,TRBJ1-2,NA,NA,CASSLDRLGDGYTF,TGTGCCAGCAGCTTAGATCGTCTGGGAGATGGCTACACCTTC
TRBV7-9,TRBJ1-2,NA,TRBD1,CASSPSDNTGGNGYTF,TGTGCCAGCAGCCCCTCAGACAATACAGGGGGCAATGGCTACACCTTC
TRBV5-1,TRBJ2-1,NA,TRBD1,CASSLVDRVHEQFF,TGCGCCAGCAGCTTGGTGGACAGGGTCCATGAGCAGTTCTTC
TRBV5-4,TRBJ1-1,NA,TRBD1,CTSSFETGVPSGTEAFF,TGTACCAGCAGCTTCGAGACAGGGGTTCCCTCCGGCACTGAAGCTTTCTTT
TRBV4-1,TRBJ1-2,NA,NA,CASSQDFSGEGDYGYTF,TGCGCCAGCAGCCAAGATTTTTCGGGGGAGGGGGATTATGGCTACACCTTC
TRBV6-1,TRBJ1-5,NA,NA,CASSEKQITSNQPQHF,TGTGCCAGCAGTGAAAAACAGATTACTAGCAATCAGCCCCAGCATTTT
TRBV6-1,TRBJ1-3,NA,NA,CASSETTGTGNTIYF,TGTGCCAGCAGTGAAACTACAGGGACCGGAAACACCATATATTTT
TRBV7-9,TRBJ2-3,NA,TRBD1,CASSLRQGAIYTQYF,TGTGCCAGCAGCTTAAGACAGGGGGCCATTTATACGCAGTATTTT
TRBV11-1,TRBJ2-4,once,NA,CASSSLMAKNIQYF,TGTGCCAGCAGCTCGTTAATGGCCAAAAACATTCAGTACTTC
TRBV27,TRBJ2-5,once,NA,CASSLHGAETQYF,TGTGCCAGCAGTTTACATGGGGCGGAGACCCAGTACTTC
TRBV21-1,TRBJ2-1,NA,NA,CASSKAPRTSGSDEQFF,TGTGCCAGCAGCAAAGCTCCTAGGACTAGCGGGAGTGATGAGCAGTTCTTC
TRBV5-1,TRBJ2-3,NA,TRBD2,CASSLSAVAGGRTDTQYF,TGCGCCAGCAGCTTGAGTGCGGTAGCGGGAGGACGCACAGATACGCAGTATTTT
TRBV2,TRBJ2-7,NA,NA,CASSRGRDYEQYF,TGTGCCAGCAGTCGTGGGAGAGACTACGAGCAGTACTTC
TRBV4-1,TRBJ2-7,NA,NA,CASSQSRGPFYEQYF,TGCGCCAGCAGCCAATCCAGGGGACCCTTCTACGAGCAGTACTTC
TRBV20-1,TRBJ2-5,NA,NA,CSARGGKTQYF,TGCAGTGCTAGAGGCGGGAAGACCCAGTACTTC
TRBV30,TRBJ1-1,NA,NA,CAWRSGLNTEAFF,TGTGCCTGGAGATCAGGCCTGAACACTGAAGCTTTCTTT
TRBV11-2,TRBJ2-1,once,TRBD2,CASSPRQTGTSGLNEQFF,TGTGCCAGCAGCCCAAGACAGACCGGGACTAGCGGGTTGAATGAGCAGTTCTTC
TRBV5-1,TRBJ1-1,NA,NA,CASSSGGGYTEAFF,TGCGCCAGCAGCTCCGGTGGGGGCTACACTGAAGCTTTCTTT
TRBV7-9,TRBJ1-6,NA,TRBD1,CASSFPGTENSPLHF,TGTGCCAGCAGCTTCCCCGGGACAGAGAATTCACCCCTCCACTTT
TRBV2,TRBJ2-5,once,TRBD2,CASSYSGGESETQYF,TGTGCCAGCAGTTATAGCGGGGGGGAATCGGAGACCCAGTACTTC
TRBV2,TRBJ2-2,NA,NA,CASSERTGDTGELFF,TGTGCCAGCAGTGAACGGACGGGAGACACCGGGGAGCTGTTTTTT
TRBV28,TRBJ2-5,NA,TRBD1,CASSCRPGQDVKETQYF,TGTGCCAGCAGTTGCCGACCGGGACAGGATGTGAAAGAGACCCAGTACTTC
TRBV6-1,TRBJ2-5,NA,NA,CAIYDSSKWSQYF,TGTGCCATCTATGACTCTTCCAAGTGGTCCCAGTACTTC
TRBV7-8,TRBJ1-1,NA,NA,CASSAGQNTEAFF,TGTGCCAGCAGCGCAGGACAGAACACTGAAGCTTTCTTT
TRBV6-5,TRBJ2-7,once,NA,CASSYFSSGSEQYF,TGTGCCAGCAGTTACTTTTCTTCAGGAAGCGAGCAGTACTTC
TRBV5-4,TRBJ1-3,NA,NA,CASSLSSGSGNTIYF,TGTGCCAGCAGCTTGTCATCAGGGTCCGGAAACACCATATATTTT
TRBV5-1,TRBJ1-5,NA,TRBD1,CASSPGQDALGNQPQHF,TGCGCCAGCAGCCCGGGACAGGACGCCTTGGGCAATCAGCCCCAGCATTTT
TRBV6-6,TRBJ2-7,NA,NA,CASSPTDPSYEQYF,TGTGCCAGCAGCCCCACAGACCCGTCCTACGAGCAGTACTTC
TRBV7-9,TRBJ2-3,NA,TRBD2,CASRGLAAASTDTQYF,TGTGCCAGTCGCGGACTAGCGGCAGCTAGCACAGATACGCAGTATTTT
TRBV7-9,TRBJ2-1,NA,NA,CASSLSEQFF,TGTGCCAGCAGCTTGAGTGAGCAGTTCTTC
TRBV7-9,TRBJ2-7,NA,TRBD1,CATRQGEQYF,TGTGCCACAAGACAGGGCGAGCAGTACTTC
TRBV11-2,TRBJ2-7,NA,NA,CASSLVKGSHEQYF,TGTGCCAGCAGCTTAGTCAAGGGGTCCCACGAGCAGTACTTC
TRBV5-6,TRBJ2-5,NA,TRBD2,CASSFLGTSGRGYQETQYF,TGTGCCAGCAGCTTTTTGGGGACTAGCGGGAGGGGGTACCAAGAGACCCAGTACTTC
TRBV9,TRBJ1-2,NA,NA,CASSVGEGGYTF,TGTGCCAGCAGCGTAGGGGAGGGAGGCTACACCTTC
TRBV9,TRBJ2-3,NA,NA,CASSVAGGMVDTQYF,TGTGCCAGCAGCGTAGCGGGGGGCATGGTTGATACGCAGTATTTT
TRBV7-3,TRBJ2-7,NA,NA,CASSLAGSYEQYF,TGTGCCAGCAGCTTAGCCGGGTCCTACGAGCAGTACTTC
TRBV5-5,TRBJ2-5,NA,NA,CASSSTGFGETQYF,TGTGCCAGCAGCTCAACAGGTTTTGGGGAGACCCAGTACTTC
TRBV10-2,TRBJ1-3,NA,NA,CASSDRRSSGNTIYF,TGCGCCAGCAGTGACAGGAGGAGCTCTGGAAACACCATATATTTT
TRBV6-6,TRBJ1-6,NA,NA,CASSPRTANSPLHF,TGTGCCAGCAGTCCCCGGACAGCTAATTCACCCCTCCACTTT
TRBV5-6,TRBJ2-7,NA,TRBD1,CASSLDWLRPGQTYEQYF,TGTGCCAGCAGCTTAGATTGGCTACGTCCGGGACAGACCTACGAGCAGTACTTC
TRBV28,TRBJ2-2,NA,TRBD2,CASKREGNTGELFF,TGTGCCAGCAAGCGGGAGGGGAACACCGGGGAGCTGTTTTTT
TRBV6-4,TRBJ1-6,NA,TRBD1,CASGQGLYNSPLHF,TGTGCCAGCGGACAGGGTTTATATAATTCACCCCTCCACTTT